This T cell receptor beta chain was captured in a study of beta chain features in type 1 diabetes. Broader study findings: Across all four CD4+ subsets, people with type 1 diabetes showed modestly shorter TCRB CDR3s.

V trimming: 7 bases; J trimming: 6 bases; junction bases outside the gene matches: 9. The CDR3 loop spans 13 amino acids. Germline-derived CDR1 and CDR2 are SEHNR and FQNEAQ (reference sequence). Expressed TCRB transcripts were sequenced after all isolated RNA was converted to cDNA. The protocol was immunoSEQ multiplex PCR, while the TCRdb copy is restricted to in-frame clones and leaves out a portion. The sample consists of around 600,000 clones, around 12% of them appearing once. It was via CD45RO/CCR7/CD25/CD127/CD95/CD27 that CD4+ naive, central memory, regulatory and stem cell-like memory cells were sorted. Concerning this clone: The antigen is undetermined.

V gene TRBV7-9 combines with J gene TRBJ2-7; the match to TRBD1 covers 7 bases. This receptor was identified in a man aged 25-45 years with type 1 diabetes. The source material was naive CD4+ T cells from blood. The CDR3 bases are TGTGCCAGCAATCCCCTAACAGGGGTCGAGCAGTACTTC. Translating it yields CASNPLTGVEQYF.